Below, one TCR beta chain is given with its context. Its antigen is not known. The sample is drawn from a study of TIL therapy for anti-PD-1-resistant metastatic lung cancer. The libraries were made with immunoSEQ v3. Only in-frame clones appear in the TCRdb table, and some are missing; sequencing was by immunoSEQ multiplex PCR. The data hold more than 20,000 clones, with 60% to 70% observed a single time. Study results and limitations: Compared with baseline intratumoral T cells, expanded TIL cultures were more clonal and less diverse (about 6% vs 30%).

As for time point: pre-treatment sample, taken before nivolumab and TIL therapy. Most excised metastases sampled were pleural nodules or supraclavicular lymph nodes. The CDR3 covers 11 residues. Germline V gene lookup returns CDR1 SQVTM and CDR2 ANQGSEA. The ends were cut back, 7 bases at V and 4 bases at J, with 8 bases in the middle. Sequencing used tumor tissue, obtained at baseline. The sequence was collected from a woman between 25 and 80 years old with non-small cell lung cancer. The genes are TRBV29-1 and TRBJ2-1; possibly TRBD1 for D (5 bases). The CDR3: CSATGYNEQFF. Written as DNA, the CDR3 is TGCAGCGCCACAGGTTACAATGAGCAGTTCTTC.